This TCR beta chain stems from a study of cytomegalovirus exposure and HLA in healthy donors listed by TCRdb under 2017. For context, the study as a whole: An earlier analysis of around 600 of the donors reported 250 to 350 Gb of sequence data and 120 million or so unique TCR beta sequences from 150 million to 200 million T cells. Rather than using new phenotypic data, the later analysis identified candidate immune exposures from TCR beta sequences and from how often those sequences occurred across donors. On average, around 240,000 unique TCR beta nucleotide sequences were sequenced per donor among 398 genotyped donors of the cohort, with about 19% of those sequences being non-productive. In a later analysis, previously published TCR beta repertoires from fewer than 750 donors were re-analyzed and high-resolution HLA genotyping was added so that TCR occurrence patterns could be studied. About 330 gigabases of sequencing data and around 88 million unique TCR sequences made up an early release that covered nearly 650 HLA-typed donors. Every discovery cohort repertoire had been produced on one sequencing platform. Typing coverage differed by locus: A, B, C, DRB1 and DQB1 were typed in roughly 620-630 donors, DQA1 in 500 to 550, DPA1 in around 610, and DPB1 in just under 480. Alongside the repertoire data, information on donor age, sex, ethnicity and CMV serostatus was compiled. In a later genetic analysis, genome-wide SNP genotypes for about three fifths of the roughly 670 donors were used, and that subset was treated as a discovery cohort. Using immunosequencing, the study profiled T cell repertoires from approximately 700 subjects and related those repertoires to cytomegalovirus serostatus. HLA typing covered class I and class II loci at four-digit resolution. To predict cytomegalovirus infection status, the study brought together high-throughput TCR immunosequencing, statistical association of individual TCRs with disease status, and machine learning. A few DR-DQ haplotypes were treated as single units for association and clustering because of strong linkage in the cohort. The study was designed to test whether signatures of past pathogen exposure could be identified by cataloging public T cell receptors. To decide whether each TCR beta V gene segment behaved as functional or pseudogenic, an earlier analysis of some 540 of the donors relied on high-throughput TCR beta sequencing. Along with the roughly 670-subject first cohort, a separate validation cohort of around 110 different subjects was used. Among the roughly 400 genotyped donors, approximately 81% belonged to the genetic ancestry cluster associated with self-reported Caucasian donors.

The library was obtained by the immunoSEQ multiplex PCR assay. A mixture of 60 forward primers for TCR Vbeta segments and 13 reverse primers for TCR Jbeta segments was used in the multiplex PCR. Amplification of the CDR3 region of rearranged TCR beta genes was performed with a multiplex PCR assay on genomic DNA. The amplified TCR beta libraries were sequenced on the Illumina HiSeq System as 87-base-pair reads. Processing in the source paper ran as follows. In a later analysis, tens of millions of unique TCR beta chains were counted across the 650 to 700 repertoires, and roughly 10 million of these chains were shared by at least two donors. Raw reads were error-corrected and collapsed into unique sequences by a nearest-neighbor algorithm in which closely related sequences were merged to remove PCR and sequencing errors. V, D and J gene segments were assigned by aligning CDR3 sequences to IMGT reference sequences. For a sequence to be retained, a match of at least six nucleotides to both a V gene segment and a J gene segment was required. Rearrangements were called productive when the CDR3 lacked stop codons and stayed in frame with V and J; all others were non-productive. CDR3 was defined by IMGT convention, running from the second conserved V-encoded cysteine to the conserved J-encoded phenylalanine. Sequences without an unambiguous match to a single V gene segment were excluded from the earlier analysis of almost 600 of the donors. In an earlier analysis of 587 of the donors, a V segment was called functional when productive rearrangements were above 56.7%, and segregating when the standard deviation between donors exceeded 5%. A statistical classification framework was built for diagnosing cytomegalovirus status from the catalog of TCR beta chain sequences. A later analysis assigned V and J genes by comparing TCR nucleotide sequences with IMGT/GENE-DB human TR gene sequences. A later analysis assigned CDR3 sequences and most-parsimonious VDJ recombination scenarios with the TCRdist pipeline. In a later analysis, each TCR beta chain was defined by its CDR3 amino acid sequence together with its V-gene family, and reads without a unique V-gene family were excluded. As a way to deal with suspected cross-contamination and a sequencing artifact, a later analysis dropped hundreds of nucleotide sequences that were highly shared and had low generation probability. In a later analysis, a clonal expansion index was calculated for each public chain from normalized within-repertoire ranks of inferred template counts. A later analysis computed generation probabilities with a VDJ recombination model fitted to out-of-frame rearrangements, and checked the results against IGoR. A later analysis scored TCR-TCR, TCR-HLA and TCR-CMV co-occurrence with hypergeometric tests, applying a repertoire-size bias correction to TCR pairs. False discovery rates were estimated in a later analysis by permuting HLA or CMV assignments 20 times. A later analysis grouped co-occurring TCRs with DBSCAN, adding TCRdist sequence similarity when clustering within HLA-allele-positive subsets. For co-occurrence clustering, repertoires with fewer than 30,000 or more than 120,000 public chains were excluded, along with several repertoires with anomalous nucleotide sharing. Drawn from immuneACCESS, this table holds only the in-frame rearrangements with V and J called that TCRdb kept. Clones are partly lost; checked studies trace under half to an unresolved V gene and leave the rest unexplained. D and trimming were read from the DNA, whereas the V and J calls and clone size are those reported in that table. Per the sample table, the count is about 74,000 clones. Roughly 8% of the sample is taken by the ten largest.

The cohort comprised approximately 700 healthy bone marrow donors. At the time of sampling, all cohort members were nominally healthy, though unrecorded immune exposures were likely present. The donor tested CMV seropositive, placing the donor among the 289 seropositive members of the cohort. A peripheral blood sample was collected from each donor, and TCR beta sequencing was performed on peripheral blood mononuclear cells. The Qiagen DNeasy Blood Extraction Kit was used to extract genomic DNA from the blood cell samples. The study at large found these results: In an earlier analysis of fewer than 700 of the donors, most TCR beta V segments appeared in productive rearrangements about 90% or about 30% of the time, broadly matching IMGT annotations. It was suggested by the authors that the approach could potentially be generalized to other disease states and immunological phenotypes. A further reported finding was that TCR beta sequences accurately predicted the HLA-A and HLA-B alleles for most subjects in the first cohort. In a later analysis, TCR association rates were found to vary across HLA loci, with the most associated TCRs seen for DRB1 alleles and the fewest for HLA-C alleles. In vitro tests confirmed that a few of the cytomegalovirus-associated TCR beta chains recognize cytomegalovirus antigens. A later genetic analysis reported fewer N-insertions in productive TCRs among donors in an Asian-associated ancestry cluster than the roughly 700-donor mean. Across donors, most TCR sequences were observed very rarely, whereas some public TCRs were present in many individuals. Strong co-occurrence of HLA alleles, especially DR and DQ, made assigning TCR associations to individual alleles difficult. HLA typing was unavailable for some donors at each locus, so association tests used only the typed subset. Presence/absence analyses assumed roughly uniform sequencing depth across donors, an assumption that may not hold. The classifier was reported to diagnose cytomegalovirus status with high specificity and sensitivity in both the original cohort and the validation cohort. A later analysis reported that several top co-occurrence clusters appeared linked to parvovirus B19, influenza, CMV and Epstein-Barr virus. A later analysis found that most CMV-associated TCR beta chains appeared HLA-restricted, with HLA associations seemingly driven largely by CMV exposure. In a later genetic analysis, a missense DCLRE1C variant was associated with V-gene and J-gene trimming of TCR beta chains, and the association was replicated in an independent cohort. The only immune exposure information available for the cohort was CMV serostatus. In a later analysis, some 18,000 TCR beta sequences were associated with specific HLA alleles at a false discovery rate of 0.05. Linkage disequilibrium might explain the correlated functional status among segregating V segments, but an unknown experimental factor could not be excluded. The earlier analysis of some 540 of the donors excluded around 17 rarely observed V segments, including chromosome 9 orphons, because counts were too low. In a later analysis, HLA-associated TCR beta chains showed more clonal expansion and lower generation probabilities than non-associated chains that were equally common. A total of fewer than 200 TCR beta chains were listed by the study as associated with cytomegalovirus. This cohort had only TCR beta chains sequenced, and the lack of alpha or paired-chain data limited which features could be detected. A cluster of highly shared sequence variants was judged likely to be a technical artifact of the sequencing pipeline.

On this clone itself: Its antigen target is currently unknown.

The origin of this receptor is a female donor in good health and CMV-seropositive. Sequenced sample: PBMCs.

The nucleotides read TGTGCCAGCAGCCGACCGACTAGCGGGAGATCGGGGGAGCAGTACTTC. It codes for CASSRPTSGRSGEQYF. The chain joins TRBV28 to TRBJ2-7, and TRBD2 aligns with 12 junction nucleotides. V and J are trimmed by 6 bases and 7 bases, and the gene matches miss 13 bases of the junction. The germline V gene yields MDHEN for CDR1 and SYDVKM for CDR2. The CDR3 runs 16 residues from the cysteine to the phenylalanine. Only CDR3 DNA remains: 48 bases, in frame from the first base.